This T cell receptor beta chain was sequenced in a study of blood T cell repertoires in COVID-19. Produced via immunoSEQ multiplex PCR; TCRdb's table is partial and in-frame only. The sample records some 120,000 clones, around four fifths being singletons. Trimming stripped 4 bases from V and 4 bases from J, with 10 bases between. CDR1 is SNHLY, CDR2 FYNNEI, per germline. This CDR3 spans 13 amino acids. The gene calls are TRBV2 and TRBJ1-2; D remains ambiguous. The source material was peripheral blood. This sequence was found in a man aged 55 to 70 with acute or convalescent COVID-19. Here the CDR3 reads CASSANRIYGYTF. The CDR3 coding sequence is TGTGCCAGCAGTGCGAACAGAATCTATGGCTACACCTTC.